This T cell receptor (beta chain) was captured by sequencing in a study of cytomegalovirus exposure and HLA in healthy donors. Study outcomes and limitations: Several top significant clusters appeared, in a later analysis, to be linked to common viral pathogens.

The CDR3 runs 14 residues. The V and J ends lost 3 bases and 1 base, in that order; junction bases with no gene match: 1. The germline V gene encodes CDR1 SGHRS and CDR2 YFSETQ. PCR was performed using 60 Vbeta and 13 Jbeta primers. Generated by immunoSEQ multiplex PCR, the TCRdb table keeps only in-frame clones and is missing some. The sample consists of over 150,000 clones, 79% of them appearing once. This clone occurred a few times. Its specificity is not known. The sample consisted of PBMCs. The rearrangement uses TRBV5-1 and TRBJ2-5; TRBD2 agrees at 9 bases. This sequence originates from a man in his forties in good health and CMV-seronegative. CDR3 region: CASSSTSGQETQYF. The CDR3 DNA reads TGCGCCAGCAGCTCGACTAGCGGCCAAGAGACCCAGTACTTC.